This T cell receptor beta chain was observed in a study of T cell responses to AZD1222 COVID-19 vaccine. Regarding the study as a whole: Clonal diversity was possibly underestimated; the donors were predominantly white British and more often female.

The data were produced by immunoSEQ multiplex PCR, yet TCRdb's version contains in-frame clones alone and is incomplete. The data contain some 130,000 clones, more than 85% of them seen just once; the ten biggest clones take up just over 3%. To note about this clone: What it binds is unknown.

The V gene's germline CDR1 is SGHRS and CDR2 YFSETQ. This CDR3 has 15 residues. The V gene lost 0 bases and the J gene lost 6 bases, with 16 bases spanning the gap. The source is an adult in good health. This sample comprised peripheral blood, obtained on day 0 of AZD1222 vaccination. J is TRBJ2-7 and V is TRBV5-1, with D perhaps TRBD2 (7 bases). The CDR3 sequence is CASSLVIGGQGEQYF. In nucleotides, the CDR3 is TGCGCCAGCAGCTTGGTTATCGGGGGGCAAGGCGAGCAGTACTTC.